This T cell receptor beta chain was sequenced in a study of T cell responses to AZD1222 COVID-19 vaccine (dated by TCRdb to the early 2020s). Background for the entire study: A total of about 240 trial participants underwent TCR sequencing, of whom around 200 received two doses of AZD1222 and about 25 received two doses of the MenACWY control vaccine. Trial participants were enrolled by age into 18-55, 56-69 and 70-plus year subgroups, with roughly 150, 30 and 60 TCR-sequenced participants respectively. Overall results and qualifications from the work: The vaccine-associated CD4 TCRs covered the entire spike protein, and the dominant responses fell in regions 160-218 and 743-854. Nearly half of unique spike-specific TCRs reportedly recognized epitopes outside regions mutated in the B.1.351 and B.1.1.7 variants. Only 5 to 7 AZD1222 recipients were SARS-CoV-2 seropositive at baseline, limiting conclusions about previously exposed vaccinees. Most participants were white British and females outnumbered males, and the authors suggested that clonal diversity may have been underestimated. A significant rise in spike-specific TCR breadth and depth was observed after two AZD1222 doses relative to day 0 and relative to MenACWY recipients. No day 14 peak-response samples were available, so repertoires were characterized only after the peak T cell response. In the small 56-69-year group, the increase in depth fell short of significance, most likely because of low power.

The CDR3 regions of human TCRbeta chains were subjected to immunosequencing. Per the original workflow: Repertoire TCRs were checked for matches against a reference library of SARS-CoV-2-specific TCRs that had been generated using the MIRA antigen-specificity platform. Breadth was defined as the fraction of unique TCRs that were SARS-CoV-2-associated. Depth was defined as the fraction of total T cells that were SARS-CoV-2-associated. Using the MIRA data, each spike-specific TCR was mapped to the spike region that the TCR reacts to and placed in a CD4 or CD8 class. Log10-transformed breadth and depth values were compared by one-way ANOVA with Sidak's multiple comparisons tests. In its TCRdb copy, this immuneACCESS table keeps in-frame sequences only and misses some clones. Where compared with another copy, unresolved V genes explain less than half of these, and the others have no known cause. The D gene and trimming were derived from the DNA, and the V and J assignments and clone size from that table. The sample data list around 91,000 clones, and approximately 90% of these were observed just once. The top ten hold 8% to 8.5% of the sample.

The time point tag for this specimen amounts to: about 28 days (+/-7) after the second vaccine dose. AZD1222 recipients whose second dose came at about 4 weeks and those whose second dose came at about 12 weeks were combined into one group, since spike-specific TCR depth and breadth did not differ between the two schedules. Vaccinee samples were obtained from the UK trials COV001 and COV002, which included a single-blind randomized controlled phase 2/3 trial of AZD1222 (ChAdOx1 nCoV-19) in healthy adults. Trial participant PBMC samples were collected at day 0 and day 28 after the second dose for TCRbeta chain sequencing. The CDR3 measures 11 amino acids from cysteine to phenylalanine. Only the CDR3 part of the read is kept: 33 bases, read in frame from the first base. V was cut back by 1 base and J by 8 bases, leaving a gap of 4 bases between them. In the germline V gene, CDR1 corresponds to SGHRS and CDR2 to YFSETQ.

This clone was detected a few times. Its antigen remains unidentified. Per-base qualities were not stored, and no clone one base away is much larger. Sequenced material: peripheral blood, taken 28 days after the second AZD1222 dose. The rearrangement joined TRBV5-1 to TRBJ2-1; the D gene assignment is ambiguous. The sequence derives from an adult who received the AZD1222 COVID-19 vaccine. The DNA sequence is as follows: TGCGCCAGCAGCTTGCGGGATGAGCAGTTCTTC. This encodes CASSLRDEQFF.